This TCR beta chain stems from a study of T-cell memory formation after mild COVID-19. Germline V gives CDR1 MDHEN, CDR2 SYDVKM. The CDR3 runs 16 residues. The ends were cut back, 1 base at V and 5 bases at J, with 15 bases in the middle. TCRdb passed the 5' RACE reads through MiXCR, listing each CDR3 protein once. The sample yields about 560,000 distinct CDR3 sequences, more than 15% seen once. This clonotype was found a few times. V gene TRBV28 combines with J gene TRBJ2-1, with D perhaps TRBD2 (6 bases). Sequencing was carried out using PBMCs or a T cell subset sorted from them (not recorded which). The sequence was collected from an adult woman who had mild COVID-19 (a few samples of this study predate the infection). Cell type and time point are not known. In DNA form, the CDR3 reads TGTGCCAGCAGTTTATACCGGGAGAGGGTTGACAATGAGCAGTTCTTC. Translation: CASSLYRERVDNEQFF.